Listed below are T cell receptor beta chains from one sample, sequenced in a study of blood T cell repertoires in COVID-19. Only in-frame clones appear in the TCRdb table, and some are missing; sequencing was by immunoSEQ multiplex PCR. The sample consists of roughly 130,000 clones, around nine tenths of them appearing once. The specimen was peripheral blood. The receptors originated from a man aged 55 to 70 with COVID-19, enrolled during active disease. The CDR3 runs from the conserved cysteine through the conserved F or W. The order of the fields is D gene, clone size, J gene, V gene, CDR3 protein, CDR3 DNA. The D gene is left open where the match is weak. Clone size is stated in some rows and not others, as once, few, many or a class when expanded.

d_call: NA
clone_size: NA
j_call: TRBJ2-2
v_call: TRBV5-4
cdr3_aa: CASSLYSQNTGELFF
cdr3_nt: TGTGCCAGCAGCTTGTACAGCCAGAACACCGGGGAGCTGTTTTTT

d_call: NA
clone_size: NA
j_call: TRBJ2-7
v_call: TRBV6-2/TRBV6-3
cdr3_aa: CASSFLGVKYEQYF
cdr3_nt: TGTGCCAGCAGTTTTTTGGGAGTTAAGTACGAGCAGTACTTC

d_call: TRBD2
clone_size: NA
j_call: TRBJ2-7
v_call: TRBV10-2
cdr3_aa: CASSESTSGSPYEQYF
cdr3_nt: TGCGCCAGCAGTGAGTCGACTAGCGGGAGTCCCTACGAGCAGTACTTC

d_call: TRBD2
clone_size: NA
j_call: TRBJ2-1
v_call: TRBV18
cdr3_aa: CASSFGTSGYNEQFF
cdr3_nt: TGTGCCAGCTCATTCGGGACTAGCGGCTACAATGAGCAGTTCTTC

d_call: TRBD2
clone_size: few
j_call: TRBJ2-2
v_call: TRBV4-3
cdr3_aa: CASSQEAGANTGELFF
cdr3_nt: TGCGCCAGCAGCCAAGAGGCGGGAGCTAACACCGGGGAGCTGTTTTTT

d_call: NA
clone_size: once
j_call: TRBJ1-2
v_call: TRBV18
cdr3_aa: CASSLTDSGYTF
cdr3_nt: TGTGCCAGCTCCCTGACAGACTCTGGCTACACCTTC

d_call: TRBD1
clone_size: NA
j_call: TRBJ1-2
v_call: TRBV11-3
cdr3_aa: CASSPRTGLYTF
cdr3_nt: TGTGCCAGCAGCCCACGGACAGGGCTCTACACCTTC

d_call: TRBD1
clone_size: NA
j_call: TRBJ2-7
v_call: TRBV3-1/TRBV3-2
cdr3_aa: CASSSQGAEYEQYF
cdr3_nt: TGTGCCAGCAGCTCCCAGGGGGCTGAATACGAGCAGTACTTC

d_call: NA
clone_size: NA
j_call: TRBJ1-3
v_call: TRBV18
cdr3_aa: CASSPESEVGNTIYF
cdr3_nt: TGTGCCAGCTCACCAGAATCGGAGGTGGGAAACACCATATATTTT

d_call: TRBD1
clone_size: NA
j_call: TRBJ1-5
v_call: TRBV15
cdr3_aa: CATSRDWATGGKYSNQPQHF
cdr3_nt: TGTGCCACCAGCAGAGATTGGGCCACAGGGGGGAAGTATAGCAATCAGCCCCAGCATTTT

d_call: TRBD1
clone_size: NA
j_call: TRBJ1-2
v_call: TRBV6-5
cdr3_aa: CASSTGTETYGYTF
cdr3_nt: TGTGCCAGCAGCACCGGGACAGAAACTTATGGCTACACCTTC

d_call: TRBD1
clone_size: NA
j_call: TRBJ2-1
v_call: TRBV24-1
cdr3_aa: CATSDSDRGNEQFF
cdr3_nt: TGTGCCACCAGTGACTCGGACAGGGGGAATGAGCAGTTCTTC

d_call: NA
clone_size: NA
j_call: TRBJ2-1
v_call: TRBV6-5
cdr3_aa: CASCTSSYNEQFF
cdr3_nt: TGTGCCAGCTGCACTAGCAGCTACAATGAGCAGTTCTTC

d_call: NA
clone_size: NA
j_call: TRBJ1-2
v_call: TRBV19
cdr3_aa: CASSPKGAGLYGYTF
cdr3_nt: TGTGCCAGTAGTCCTAAAGGGGCGGGATTATATGGCTACACCTTC

d_call: TRBD2
clone_size: NA
j_call: TRBJ2-3
v_call: TRBV7-8
cdr3_aa: CASSLVAGVSTDTQYF
cdr3_nt: TGTGCCAGCAGCTTAGTAGCGGGAGTAAGCACAGATACGCAGTATTTT

d_call: NA
clone_size: NA
j_call: TRBJ1-2
v_call: TRBV7-2
cdr3_aa: CASSLPTENYGYTF
cdr3_nt: TGTGCCAGCAGCTTACCCACAGAAAACTATGGCTACACCTTC

d_call: TRBD1
clone_size: NA
j_call: TRBJ1-3
v_call: TRBV11-3
cdr3_aa: CASSFRGLSGNTIYF
cdr3_nt: TGTGCCAGCAGCTTCAGGGGGCTTTCTGGAAACACCATATATTTT

d_call: TRBD2
clone_size: NA
j_call: TRBJ2-2
v_call: TRBV27
cdr3_aa: CASSLSGGSRLPGELFF
cdr3_nt: TGTGCCAGCAGTTTAAGTGGCGGGAGTCGATTACCCGGGGAGCTGTTTTTT

d_call: TRBD2
clone_size: NA
j_call: TRBJ2-1
v_call: TRBV10-3
cdr3_aa: CAINPGTTYNEQFF
cdr3_nt: TGTGCCATCAACCCCGGGACTACCTACAATGAGCAGTTCTTC

d_call: NA
clone_size: NA
j_call: TRBJ1-1
v_call: TRBV30
cdr3_aa: CAWSVGEGKSFF
cdr3_nt: TGTGCCTGGAGTGTGGGGGAGGGTAAGTCTTTCTTT

d_call: NA
clone_size: few
j_call: TRBJ2-7
v_call: TRBV29-1
cdr3_aa: CSVTAFYEQYF
cdr3_nt: TGCAGCGTAACTGCGTTCTACGAGCAGTACTTC

d_call: NA
clone_size: once
j_call: TRBJ2-1
v_call: TRBV30
cdr3_aa: CAWSLSNEQFF
cdr3_nt: TGTGCCTGGAGTCTGAGTAATGAGCAGTTCTTC

d_call: NA
clone_size: NA
j_call: TRBJ2-3
v_call: TRBV7-9
cdr3_aa: CASSFEYRAVTDTQYF
cdr3_nt: TGTGCCAGCAGCTTTGAATACAGGGCAGTCACAGATACGCAGTATTTT

d_call: TRBD2
clone_size: NA
j_call: TRBJ2-7
v_call: TRBV4-1
cdr3_aa: CASSPPAGDYEQYF
cdr3_nt: TGCGCCAGCAGCCCACCCGCGGGAGACTACGAGCAGTACTTC

d_call: TRBD2
clone_size: NA
j_call: TRBJ2-1
v_call: TRBV10-3
cdr3_aa: CAISESKSTSGKYNEQFF
cdr3_nt: TGTGCCATCAGTGAGTCTAAGTCGACTAGCGGAAAATACAATGAGCAGTTCTTC

d_call: TRBD1
clone_size: NA
j_call: TRBJ1-5
v_call: TRBV6-6
cdr3_aa: CASSYTGQGNQPQHF
cdr3_nt: TGTGCCAGCAGTTATACCGGACAGGGGAATCAGCCCCAGCATTTT

d_call: NA
clone_size: NA
j_call: TRBJ2-5
v_call: TRBV15
cdr3_aa: CATSRTYEQETQYF
cdr3_nt: TGTGCCACCAGCAGGACATACGAGCAGGAGACCCAGTACTTC

d_call: TRBD2
clone_size: few
j_call: TRBJ2-1
v_call: TRBV6-2/TRBV6-3
cdr3_aa: CASSLWVSGRTYNEQFF
cdr3_nt: TGTGCCAGCAGCCTGTGGGTGAGCGGGAGGACCTACAATGAGCAGTTCTTC

d_call: TRBD2
clone_size: NA
j_call: TRBJ2-2
v_call: TRBV15
cdr3_aa: CATSRGDYQTGELFF
cdr3_nt: TGTGCCACCAGCAGAGGGGACTACCAAACCGGGGAGCTGTTTTTT